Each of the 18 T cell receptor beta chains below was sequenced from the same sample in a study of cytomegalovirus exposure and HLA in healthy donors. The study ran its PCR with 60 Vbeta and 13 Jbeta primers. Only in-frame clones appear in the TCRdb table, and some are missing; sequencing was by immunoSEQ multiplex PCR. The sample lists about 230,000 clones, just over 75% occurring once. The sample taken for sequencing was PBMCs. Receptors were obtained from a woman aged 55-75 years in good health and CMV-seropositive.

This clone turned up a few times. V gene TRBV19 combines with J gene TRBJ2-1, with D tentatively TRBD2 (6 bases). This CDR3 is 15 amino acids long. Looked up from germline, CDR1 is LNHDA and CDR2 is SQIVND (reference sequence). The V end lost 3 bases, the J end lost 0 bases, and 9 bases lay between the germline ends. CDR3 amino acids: CASSISGPSYNEQFF. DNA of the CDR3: TGTGCCAGTAGTATTAGCGGTCCCTCCTACAATGAGCAGTTCTTC.

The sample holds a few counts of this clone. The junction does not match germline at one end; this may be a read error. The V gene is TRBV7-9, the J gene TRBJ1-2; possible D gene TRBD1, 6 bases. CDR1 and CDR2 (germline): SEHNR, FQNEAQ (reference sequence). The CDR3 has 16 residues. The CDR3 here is CSSRMDPGGANYGYTF. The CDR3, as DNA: TGTTCCAGCAGAATGGACCCGGGGGGGGCGAACTATGGCTACACCTTC.

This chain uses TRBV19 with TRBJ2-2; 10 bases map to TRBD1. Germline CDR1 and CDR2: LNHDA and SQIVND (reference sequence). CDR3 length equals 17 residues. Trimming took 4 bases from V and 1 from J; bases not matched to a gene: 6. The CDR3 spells CASSNPRDRGNTGELFF. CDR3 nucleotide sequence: TGTGCCAGTAGTAACCCCCGGGACAGGGGGAACACCGGGGAGCTGTTTTTT.

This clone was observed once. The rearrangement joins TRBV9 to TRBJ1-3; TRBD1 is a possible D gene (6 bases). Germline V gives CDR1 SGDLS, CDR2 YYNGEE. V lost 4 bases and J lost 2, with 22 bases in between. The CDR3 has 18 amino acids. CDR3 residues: CASSSPGTKPLAGNTIYF. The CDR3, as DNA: TGTGCCAGCAGCTCACCCGGGACAAAGCCCCTCGCTGGAAACACCATATATTTT.

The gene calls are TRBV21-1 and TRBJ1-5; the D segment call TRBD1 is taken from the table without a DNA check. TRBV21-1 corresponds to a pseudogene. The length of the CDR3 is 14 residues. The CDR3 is CASSITGAYQPQHF. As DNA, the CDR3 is TGTGCCAGCAGCATAACAGGGGCCTATCAGCCCCAGCATTTT.

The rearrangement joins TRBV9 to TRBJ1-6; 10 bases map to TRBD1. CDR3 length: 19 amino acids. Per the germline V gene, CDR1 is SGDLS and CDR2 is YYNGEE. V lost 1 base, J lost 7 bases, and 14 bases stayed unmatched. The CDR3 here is CASSVSSGQGPWENSPLHF. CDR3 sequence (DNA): TGTGCCAGCAGCGTATCGTCGGGACAGGGGCCGTGGGAGAATTCACCCCTCCACTTT.

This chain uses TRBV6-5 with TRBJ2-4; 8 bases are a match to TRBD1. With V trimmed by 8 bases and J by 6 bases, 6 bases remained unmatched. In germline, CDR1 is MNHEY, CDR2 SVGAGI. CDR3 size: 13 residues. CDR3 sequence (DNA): TGTGCCAGCGGACGACAGGGGCCAAACATTCAGTACTTC. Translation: CASGRQGPNIQYF.

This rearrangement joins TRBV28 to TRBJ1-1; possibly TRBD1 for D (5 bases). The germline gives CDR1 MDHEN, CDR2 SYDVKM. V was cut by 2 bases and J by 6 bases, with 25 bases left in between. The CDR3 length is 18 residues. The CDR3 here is CASSLRGRGVAGEAEAFF. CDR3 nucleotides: TGTGCCAGCAGTTTAAGAGGTCGGGGGGTTGCTGGGGAGGCTGAAGCTTTCTTT.

CDR3 sequence reads: CASSLGVAGGPRQFF. CDR3 in DNA: TGTGCCAGCAGCTTAGGAGTAGCGGGAGGGCCGAGGCAGTTCTTC. The rearrangement joins TRBV11-3 to TRBJ2-1, with 11 bases lining up with TRBD2. Trimming took 1 base from V and 12 from J; bases not matched to a gene: 8. Germline V gene data show CDR1 as SGHNT and CDR2 as YENEEA. The CDR3 loop spans 15 amino acids.

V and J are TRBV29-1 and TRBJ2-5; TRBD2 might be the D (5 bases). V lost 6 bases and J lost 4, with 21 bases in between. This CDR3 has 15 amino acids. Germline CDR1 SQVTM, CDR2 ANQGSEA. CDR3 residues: CSVREGSHLVETQYF. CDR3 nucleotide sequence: TGCAGCGTACGGGAAGGGTCTCACCTTGTAGAGACCCAGTACTTC.

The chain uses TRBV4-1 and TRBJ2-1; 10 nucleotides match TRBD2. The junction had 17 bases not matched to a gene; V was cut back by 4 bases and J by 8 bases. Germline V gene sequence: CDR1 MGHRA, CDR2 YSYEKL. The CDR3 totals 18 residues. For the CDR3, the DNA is TGCGCCAGCAGCCCGTACGGTTTAGCGGGAGGAGCGAGCCATGAGCAGTTCTTC. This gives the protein CASSPYGLAGGASHEQFF.

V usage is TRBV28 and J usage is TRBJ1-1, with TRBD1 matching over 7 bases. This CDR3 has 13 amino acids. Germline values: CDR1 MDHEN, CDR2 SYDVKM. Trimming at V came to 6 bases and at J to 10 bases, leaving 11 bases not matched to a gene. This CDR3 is CASSLDREVSAFF. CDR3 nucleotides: TGTGCCAGCAGCCTCGACAGGGAGGTATCAGCTTTCTTT.

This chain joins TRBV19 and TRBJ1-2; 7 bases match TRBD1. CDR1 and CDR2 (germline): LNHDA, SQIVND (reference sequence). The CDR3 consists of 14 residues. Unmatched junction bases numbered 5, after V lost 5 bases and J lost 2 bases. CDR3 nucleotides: TGTGCCAGTAGTCGACAGGGCGACAACTATGGCTACACCTTC. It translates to CASSRQGDNYGYTF.

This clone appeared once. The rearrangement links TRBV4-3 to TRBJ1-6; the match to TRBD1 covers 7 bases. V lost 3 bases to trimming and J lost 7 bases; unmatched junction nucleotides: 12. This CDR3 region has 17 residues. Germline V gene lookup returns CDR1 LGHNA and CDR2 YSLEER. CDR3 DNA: TGCGCCAGCAGCCAGGTATGGATGGGGACAGTAAATTCACCCCTCCACTTT. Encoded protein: CASSQVWMGTVNSPLHF.

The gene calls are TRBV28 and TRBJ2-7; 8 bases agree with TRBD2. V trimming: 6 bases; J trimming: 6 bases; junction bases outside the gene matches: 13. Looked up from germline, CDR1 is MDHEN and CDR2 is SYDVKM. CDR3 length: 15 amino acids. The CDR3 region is CASSRGGTRSGEQYF. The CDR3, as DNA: TGTGCCAGCAGCCGGGGAGGGACTAGATCGGGCGAGCAGTACTTC.

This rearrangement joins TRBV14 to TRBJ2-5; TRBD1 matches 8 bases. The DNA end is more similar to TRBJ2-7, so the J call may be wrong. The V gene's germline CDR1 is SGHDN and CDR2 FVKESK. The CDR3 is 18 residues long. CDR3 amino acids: CASSRKLTRRTGTYEQYF. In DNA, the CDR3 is TGTGCCAGCAGCCGCAAGTTAACCCGGCGGACAGGGACCTACGAGCAGTACTTC.

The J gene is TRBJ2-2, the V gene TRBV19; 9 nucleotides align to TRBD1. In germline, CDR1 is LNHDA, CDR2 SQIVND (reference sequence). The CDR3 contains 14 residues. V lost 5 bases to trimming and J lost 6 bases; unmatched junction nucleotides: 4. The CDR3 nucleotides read TGTGCCAGTAGTGGGACAGGGCGGGCCGGGGAGCTGTTTTTT. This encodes CASSGTGRAGELFF.

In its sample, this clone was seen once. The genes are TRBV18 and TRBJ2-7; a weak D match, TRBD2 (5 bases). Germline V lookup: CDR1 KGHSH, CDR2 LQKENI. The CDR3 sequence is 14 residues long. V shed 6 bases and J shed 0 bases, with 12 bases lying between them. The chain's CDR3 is CASSVGLTSYEQYF. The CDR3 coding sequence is TGTGCCAGCTCCGTCGGACTGACCTCCTACGAGCAGTACTTC.